A selection of T cell receptor beta chains follows, all from one sample in a study of T cells in Graves' hyperthyroidism and ophthalmopathy. TCRdb re-called the multiplex PCR reads with MiXCR, one entry per CDR3 protein. The data contain fewer than 450,000 distinct CDR3 sequences, roughly 18% of them singletons. Material for sequencing was blood. Receptors originate from a man aged 18 to 35 with Graves' ophthalmopathy. The CDR3 runs from the conserved cysteine through the conserved F or W. The D gene is left open where the match is weak. Not all rows give a size; the values are once, few, many and, for expanded clones, a class.

TRBJ2-1,TRBV20-1,-,-,TGCAGTGCTAGCAGGGACACCATTGACAATGAGCAGTTCTTC,CSASRDTIDNEQFF
TRBJ2-7,TRBV7-6,few,-,TGTGCCAGCAGCCCTACAGGGAACTACGAGCAGTACTTC,CASSPTGNYEQYF
TRBJ1-1,TRBV10-1,-,-,TGCGCCAGCAGCCAAGGACAACCAACTGAAGCTTTCTTT,CASSQGQPTEAFF
TRBJ2-2,TRBV5-1,-,-,TGCGCCAGCAGCTCTGGGGAAGCCGGGGAGCTGTTTTTT,CASSSGEAGELFF
TRBJ1-4,TRBV12-3/TRBV12-4,few,TRBD1,TGTGCCAGCAGTTTAGGCCGGGACAGATATGAAAAACTGTTTTTT,CASSLGRDRYEKLFF
TRBJ2-5,TRBV18,-,-,TGTGCCAGCTCACCTCTATTGCCGGGAGACGGATTCTTTTTGGCCCAGTACTTC,CASSPLLPGDGFFLAQYF
TRBJ1-3,TRBV7-9,-,-,TGTGCCAGCAGCTACCCTGGGATCCTGGACACCATATATTTT,CASSYPGILDTIYF
TRBJ2-1,TRBV2,many,TRBD2,TGTGCCAGCAATGTGGAGCATATGGGAGGGGATAGCTCCTACAATGAGCAGTTCTTC,CASNVEHMGGDSSYNEQFF
TRBJ1-4,TRBV18,-,-,TGTGCCAGCTCACCAGGGACACAAGGGGTGGAAAAACTGTTTTTT,CASSPGTQGVEKLFF
TRBJ1-2,TRBV15,-,-,TGTGCCACCAGCATTCCAGGAAACTATGGCTACACCTTC,CATSIPGNYGYTF
TRBJ2-2,TRBV7-8,-,-,TGTGCCAGCAGCCTTGCAGGGGTCGACACCGGGGAGCTGTTTTTT,CASSLAGVDTGELFF
TRBJ2-7,TRBV4-1,many,-,TGCGCCAGCAGCAGGGAATCCCGGTTCTACGAGCAGTACTTC,CASSRESRFYEQYF
TRBJ2-7,TRBV6-1,many,-,TGTGCCAGCAGTGAAGGGGACGTGACCTACGAGCAGTACTTC,CASSEGDVTYEQYF
TRBJ1-5,TRBV12-3/TRBV12-4,-,TRBD1,TGTGCCAGCAGTTTAGAGGCAGGGGGCGCGGGTCAGCCCCAGCATTTT,CASSLEAGGAGQPQHF
TRBJ1-1,TRBV7-6,many,-,TGTGCCAGCAGCTTATTTACCTCGAACACTGAAGCTTTCTTT,CASSLFTSNTEAFF
TRBJ1-2,TRBV6-1,few,-,TGTGCCAGCAGCCCAGGGAAGTCTACCTATGGCTACACCTTC,CASSPGKSTYGYTF
TRBJ1-5,TRBV5-6,many,-,TGTGCCAGCAGTTTAGGGGTCAGCAATCAGCCCCAGCATTTT,CASSLGVSNQPQHF
TRBJ1-5,TRBV12-3/TRBV12-4,many,-,TGTGCCAGCAGGCCCAGGACAGATCCATCCCAGCATTTT,CASRPRTDPSQHF
TRBJ2-7,TRBV12-3/TRBV12-4,many,TRBD1,TGTGCCAGCAGTTTAACCCCACAGGGGGGCTACGAGCAGTACTTC,CASSLTPQGGYEQYF
TRBJ2-7,TRBV5-1,many,-,TGCGCCAGCAGCTTGGGCTCTGGGGGGTTCGGCTACGAGCAGTACTTC,CASSLGSGGFGYEQYF
TRBJ2-7,TRBV4-1,-,TRBD1,TGCGCCAGCAGCTCCGGACAGGGCGAGCAGTACTTC,CASSSGQGEQYF
TRBJ2-2,TRBV24-1,few,TRBD1,TGTGCCACCCGGGACAGCAACACCGGGGAGCTGTTTTTT,CATRDSNTGELFF
TRBJ1-5,TRBV28,-,-,TGTGCCAGCAGCCTGGGTTACTCCGAGGGCAATCAGCCCCAGCATTTT,CASSLGYSEGNQPQHF
TRBJ2-2,TRBV6-1,few,-,TGTGCCAGCAGAAAGGAGCGGTCCGAACGGACCGGGGAGCTGTTTTTT,CASRKERSERTGELFF
TRBJ1-4,TRBV19,-,TRBD1,TGTGCCAGTAGTCCACCCTGGGACAGGGGAAATGAAAAACTGTTTTTT,CASSPPWDRGNEKLFF
TRBJ2-3,TRBV28,-,-,TGTGCCAGCAGTTTATGGGGGCTGGAGGCAGCCGGGGTTACGCAGTATTTT,CASSLWGLEAAGVTQYF
TRBJ2-5,TRBV20-1,-,TRBD2,TGCAGTGCTAGGGCGACTAGCGGAGAGACCCAGTACTTC,CSARATSGETQYF
TRBJ1-2,TRBV5-5,-,-,TGTGCCAGCAGCCCCCCGGGATTCAGTGGCTACACCTTC,CASSPPGFSGYTF
TRBJ1-5,TRBV10-3,-,-,TGTGCCACCAGTGAGTCGGGACGGAATGCCGGTAATCAGCCCCAGCATTTT,CATSESGRNAGNQPQHF
TRBJ1-2,TRBV12-3/TRBV12-4,many,-,TGTGCCAGCCGGCTGGGGGGGGGAGGTGGCTACACCTTC,CASRLGGGGGYTF
TRBJ2-7,TRBV12-3/TRBV12-4,many,-,TGTGCCAGCAGTCCTCTGGGTCGCGAGCAGTACTTC,CASSPLGREQYF
TRBJ1-6,TRBV28,few,-,TGTGCCAGCACCCTTGACCAGAGCTCCTATAATTCACCCCTCCACTTT,CASTLDQSSYNSPLHF
TRBJ2-2,TRBV18,-,-,TGTGCCAGCTCACCGGCAGGATATCAACCCACCGGGGAGCTGTTTTTT,CASSPAGYQPTGELFF
TRBJ2-2,TRBV6-1,-,-,TGTGCCAGCAGCACCATAAACACCGGGGAGCTGTTTTTT,CASSTINTGELFF
TRBJ2-1,TRBV29-1,few,TRBD1,TGCAGCGTTTTGAAGAAGAACAGGGGGGTGTTTTTTTACAATGAGCAGTTCTTC,CSVLKKNRGVFFYNEQFF
TRBJ2-1,TRBV7-9,-,-,TGTGCCAGCAGCCCCCCCGACTCCCCAGCGGCCTACAATGAGCAGTTCTTC,CASSPPDSPAAYNEQFF
TRBJ1-1,TRBV5-1,many,-,TGCGCCAGCAGGGACCAAGTGGTGACTGAAGCTTTCTTT,CASRDQVVTEAFF
TRBJ1-1,TRBV14,many,-,TGTGCCAGCAGCCCCCTGTGGGGGGACACTGAAGCTTTCTTT,CASSPLWGDTEAFF
TRBJ2-3,TRBV28,-,TRBD2,TGTGCCAGCGGCAGCCTAGCGGGAGGACGCCCAGATACGCAGTATTTT,CASGSLAGGRPDTQYF
TRBJ2-2,TRBV20-1,many,-,TGCAGTGCGACCCTAGAGGACACCGGGGAGCTGTTTTTT,CSATLEDTGELFF
TRBJ1-5,TRBV20-1,many,-,TGCAGTGCTAGAGGTCCCCTAGCATGGGGCCTTAATCAGCCCCAGCATTTT,CSARGPLAWGLNQPQHF
TRBJ1-2,TRBV7-9,many,-,TGTGCCAGCAGCTTTCGTCTGGGGCTTGGCTACACCTTC,CASSFRLGLGYTF
TRBJ2-5,TRBV20-1,-,TRBD2,TGCAGTGCTGGCTTAGCGGGGGGGACCCAAGAGACCCAGTACTTC,CSAGLAGGTQETQYF
TRBJ1-3,TRBV14,-,-,TGTGCCAGCAGCCAAGGAGTTTGGACCATATATTTT,CASSQGVWTIYF